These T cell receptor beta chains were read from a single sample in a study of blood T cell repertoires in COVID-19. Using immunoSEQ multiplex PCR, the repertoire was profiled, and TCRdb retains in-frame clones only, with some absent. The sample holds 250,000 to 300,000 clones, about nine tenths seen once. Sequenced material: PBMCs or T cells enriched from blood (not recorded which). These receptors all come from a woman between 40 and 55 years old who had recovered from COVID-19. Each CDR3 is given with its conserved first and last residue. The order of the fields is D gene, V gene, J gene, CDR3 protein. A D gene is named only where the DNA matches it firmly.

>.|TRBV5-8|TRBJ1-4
CASSTTHNEKLFF
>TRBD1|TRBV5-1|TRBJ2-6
CASSLVGTVTSGANVLTF
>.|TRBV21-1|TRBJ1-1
CASSLKRGQNITYAEAFF
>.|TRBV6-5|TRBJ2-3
CASSSSADTQYF
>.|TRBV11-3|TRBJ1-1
CAAGGLRNTEAFF
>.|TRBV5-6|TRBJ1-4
CASSLVGDSEKLFF
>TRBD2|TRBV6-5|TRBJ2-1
CASSLAGGNNEQFF
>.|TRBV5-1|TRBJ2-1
CASSIRAGGDNEQFF
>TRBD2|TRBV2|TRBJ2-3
CASRPSGVTDTQYF
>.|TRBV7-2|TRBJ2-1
CASSRQTRLAYNEQFF
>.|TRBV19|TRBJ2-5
CASSQGETQYF
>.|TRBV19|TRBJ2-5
CASSTRRVQETQYF
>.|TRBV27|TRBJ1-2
CASKRYEGANYGYTF
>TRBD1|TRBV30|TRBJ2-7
CAWSGTGNYEQYF
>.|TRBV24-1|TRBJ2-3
CATSGSLSTDTQYF
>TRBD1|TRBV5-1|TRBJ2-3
CASSLAQGADTQYF
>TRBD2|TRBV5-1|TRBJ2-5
CASSLERGRETQYF
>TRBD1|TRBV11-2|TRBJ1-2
CASSAGQGINGYTF
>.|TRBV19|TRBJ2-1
CASSIAGTNYNEQFF
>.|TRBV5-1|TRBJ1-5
CASSLSPGQPQHF
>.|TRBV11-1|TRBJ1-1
CASSLLDRNTEAFF
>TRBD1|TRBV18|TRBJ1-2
CASSPLQGEYGYTF
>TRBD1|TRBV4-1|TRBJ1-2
CASSIRQGGNYGYTF
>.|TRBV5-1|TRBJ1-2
CASSLVGDSNYGYTF